This T cell receptor (beta chain) came from a study of CD8 T cells in ankylosing spondylitis. Study-wide findings and caveats: Apparently characteristic of ankylosing spondylitis blood was a TCR beta motif (about 8 highly homologous variants).

This clonotype has a count of ten or more. The target antigen is unknown. The junction had 10 bases not matched to a gene; V was cut back by 11 bases and J by 6 bases. Germline V gene sequence: CDR1 MNHEY, CDR2 SMNVEV (reference sequence). The CDR3 has 13 amino acids. Making the TCR beta libraries involved quantitative 5'-RACE with molecular barcodes. TCRdb reanalysed the 5' RACE reads using MiXCR and keeps one entry per CDR3 protein. The sample lists 150,000 to 200,000 distinct CDR3 sequences, around a sixth occurring once. The sequence was obtained from a male donor aged 10-35 years with ankylosing spondylitis or in good health (not recorded which). The sample comprised blood, either unsorted or a sorted T cell fraction (not recorded which). The rearrangement joins TRBV27 to TRBJ2-1, with TRBD1 matching 7 bases. The CDR3 DNA reads TGTGCCTGCATCCAGGGGGACAGCAATGAGCAGTTCTTC. Translated, it gives CACIQGDSNEQFF.